These 27 T cell receptor beta chains share one sample of origin, sequenced in a study of blood T cell repertoires in COVID-19. Data came from immunoSEQ multiplex PCR; TCRdb stores just in-frame clones and leaves some out. The sample holds 200,000 to 250,000 clones, about nine tenths seen once. Sequencing was done on a sample of peripheral blood. The origin of the receptors is a man aged 45 to 65 with acute or convalescent COVID-19.

The chain joins TRBV11-2 to TRBJ1-6; 7 bases agree with TRBD1. Germline V lookup: CDR1 SGHAT, CDR2 FQNNGV. This CDR3 comprises 16 residues. The V segment lost 3 bases and the J segment 5 bases; nucleotides outside the gene matches: 7. The DNA of the CDR3 is TGTGCCAGCAGCTTGACAGGGAGAGGGGATAATTCACCCCTCCACTTT. The encoded protein is CASSLTGRGDNSPLHF.

The chain joins TRBV4-1 to TRBJ1-5; 7 bases agree with TRBD1. J gave up 4 bases and V 4 bases, and 10 bases lay outside the gene matches. The CDR3 spans 16 residues. Germline CDR1 reads MGHRA; CDR2 reads YSYEKL. As DNA, the CDR3 is TGCGCCAGCAGCCCCCTGGGGACAGCCACAAATCAGCCCCAGCATTTT. Protein sequence: CASSPLGTATNQPQHF.

This clone was counted once. The rearrangement links TRBV6-5 to TRBJ2-7; D is possibly TRBD2 (6 bases). CDR1 MNHEY and CDR2 SVGAGI come from the germline V gene. The CDR3 is 15 amino acids. V shed 2 bases and J shed 4 bases, with 15 bases lying between them. CDR3 in amino acids: CASSYEGTGEYEQYF. Here the CDR3 DNA reads TGTGCCAGCAGTTACGAAGGAACGGGAGAATACGAGCAGTACTTC.

The chain couples TRBV5-6 to TRBJ2-5; unclear D gene. Germline CDR1 and CDR2: SGHDT and YYEEEE. Trimming took 0 bases from V and 1 from J, leaving 7 bases between them. The CDR3 covers 14 residues. CDR3 coding DNA: TGTGCCAGCAGCTTGGTAGCCCTCCAAGAGACCCAGTACTTC. Translating gives CASSLVALQETQYF.

The CDR3 DNA sequence: TGTGCCAGCAGTCCGGAGTACTCCTACAATGAGCAGTTCTTC. Translating gives CASSPEYSYNEQFF. The chain is built from TRBV11-2 and TRBJ2-1; D call uncertain. The V and J ends lost 6 bases and 0 bases respectively, with 9 bases between them. Germline values: CDR1 SGHAT, CDR2 FQNNGV. This CDR3 has 14 residues.

This clone has only one observation. This chain connects TRBV6-4 to TRBJ1-1, with D tentatively TRBD1 (5 bases). This CDR3 has 13 amino acids. The V gene's germline CDR1 is MRHNA and CDR2 SNTAGT. Trimming left V 5 bases short and J 5 bases short, with 12 bases between. CDR3 sequence: CASSIDRSTEAFF. The CDR3 DNA reads as TGTGCCAGCAGTATTGACAGATCAACTGAAGCTTTCTTT.

The chain employs TRBV6-1 and TRBJ1-3, with no clear D. This CDR3 is built from 15 residues. Germline values: CDR1 MNHNS, CDR2 SASEGT. Trimming stripped 3 bases from V and 0 bases from J, with 9 bases between. This CDR3 reads CASSDPTVSGNTIYF. In DNA, the CDR3 is TGTGCCAGCAGTGACCCTACCGTCTCTGGAAACACCATATATTTT.

This clone has a single count. The chain uses TRBV6-1 and TRBJ2-5; possibly TRBD1 for D (5 bases). The germline V and J ends were trimmed by 0 bases and 4 bases, with 12 bases remaining between them. The length of the CDR3 is 15 residues. Germline CDR1 reads MNHNS; CDR2 reads SASEGT. The CDR3 DNA follows: TGTGCCAGCAGTGAAGCTAGGGGCATGGGAGAGACCCAGTACTTC. It codes for CASSEARGMGETQYF.

The V and J genes are TRBV27 and TRBJ1-1, with 7 bases matching TRBD1. Trimming cost V 6 bases and J 4 bases; bases outside gene matches: 11. Germline V CDR1 and CDR2: MNHEY, SMNVEV (reference sequence). The CDR3 has 15 residues. CDR3 residues: CASSFSLQGGTEAFF. CDR3 nucleotides: TGTGCCAGCAGCTTCTCTCTTCAGGGGGGCACTGAAGCTTTCTTT.

The chain employs TRBV5-1 and TRBJ2-7, with 7 bases that match TRBD1. The germline gives CDR1 SGHRS, CDR2 YFSETQ. The CDR3 loop spans 14 amino acids. V shed 2 bases and J 3 bases; nucleotides not matched to a gene: 5. In DNA, the CDR3 is TGCGCCAGCAGCTTAGGACAGGTGAACTACGAGCAGTACTTC. It specifies CASSLGQVNYEQYF.

The rearrangement uses TRBV7-7 and TRBJ2-3; the D gene is possibly TRBD2 (6 bases). The V end lost 5 bases, the J end lost 5 bases, and 14 bases lay between the germline ends. The CDR3 has 14 amino acids. The germline V gene encodes CDR1 SSHAT and CDR2 FNYEAQ (reference sequence). DNA of the CDR3: TGTGCCAGCAGCCCAGGGACTCCTCAAGATACGCAGTATTTT. This sequence encodes CASSPGTPQDTQYF.

A few counts support this clone. The chain is built from TRBV18 and TRBJ1-2; D gene uncertain. This CDR3 spans 16 amino acids. Germline V lookup: CDR1 KGHSH, CDR2 LQKENI. Trimming pared 0 bases from V and 7 bases from J, leaving 18 bases between. The CDR3 loop is CASSPPSGNGRGGYTF. The CDR3 nucleotides are TGTGCCAGCTCACCACCCTCGGGTAACGGCCGTGGTGGCTACACCTTC.

This chain connects TRBV6-2 or TRBV6-3 to TRBJ1-2; 7 bases are a match to TRBD1. This CDR3 has 16 residues. V shed 6 bases and J 0 bases; nucleotides not matched to a gene: 10. CDR1 and CDR2 from the germline V gene are MNHEY and SVGEGT. In DNA, the CDR3 is TGTGCCAGCAGCCTCGCCGGGACAGTCTCTAACTATGGCTACACCTTC. It specifies CASSLAGTVSNYGYTF.

The chain joins TRBV3-1 (or the pseudogene TRBV3-2) to TRBJ1-2, with D possibly TRBD1 on 5 matching bases. Germline V gives CDR1 LGHDT, CDR2 YNNKEL (reference sequence). CDR3 length: 15 residues. V was shortened by 0 bases and J by 1 base, with 9 bases between the two germline ends. The CDR3 here is CASSQDWGVNYGYTF. The CDR3 DNA follows: TGTGCCAGCAGCCAAGATTGGGGGGTTAACTATGGCTACACCTTC.

This chain links TRBV19 with TRBJ1-1; D not resolved. Germline lookup yields CDR1 LNHDA and CDR2 SQIVND (reference sequence). The ends were cut back, 0 bases at V and 8 bases at J, with 10 bases in the middle. The CDR3 spans 13 residues. CDR3 DNA: TGTGCCAGTAGTATAGATAGTGGCGGCGAAGCTTTCTTT. Residues: CASSIDSGGEAFF.

The V and J genes are TRBV5-1 and TRBJ1-2, with 9 bases that match TRBD1. Per the germline V gene, CDR1 is SGHRS and CDR2 is YFSETQ. The junction had 11 bases not matched to a gene; V was cut back by 4 bases and J by 4 bases. The length of the CDR3 is 16 residues. The chain's CDR3 is CASSTGQGAFGYGYTF. Here the CDR3 DNA reads TGCGCCAGCAGCACGGGACAGGGAGCCTTCGGCTATGGCTACACCTTC.

This clone was counted a few times. J is TRBJ2-1 and V is TRBV7-2; D remains unclear. V lost 2 bases to trimming and J lost 13 bases, with 15 bases between them. The germline CDR1 and CDR2 sequences are SGHTA and FQGNSA. CDR3 length equals 13 residues. This chain's CDR3 is CASSLSFGGGQFF. The CDR3 region has the DNA TGTGCCAGCAGCTTAAGTTTCGGCGGTGGTCAGTTCTTC. Using reference TRBV7-2 and TRBJ2-1 for the parts outside the CDR3, the full variable domain is GAGVSQSPSNKVTEKGKDVELRCDPISGHTALYWYRQSLGQGLEFLIYFQGNSAPDKSGLPSDRFSAERTGGSVSTLTIQRTQQEDSAVYLCASSLSFGGGQFFGPGTRLTVL.

The chain joins TRBV6-5 to TRBJ1-5; 8 positions match TRBD1. Trimming cost V 6 bases and J 5 bases; bases outside gene matches: 9. Germline lookup yields CDR1 MNHEY and CDR2 SVGAGI. The CDR3 has 15 amino acids. CDR3 DNA: TGTGCCAGCAGGCCCGGACAGGGATCCTATCAGCCCCAGCATTTT. It codes for CASRPGQGSYQPQHF.

The CDR3 region has the DNA TGTGCCAGCTCACCACCATGGGGACAGGGGACCTATGGCTACACCTTC. Translation gives CASSPPWGQGTYGYTF. The rearrangement uses TRBV18 and TRBJ1-2, with TRBD1 matching 10 bases. The CDR3 sequence is 16 residues long. With 0 bases clipped from V and 4 bases from J, the junction kept 5 bases outside the gene matches. Germline-derived CDR1 and CDR2 are KGHSH and LQKENI.

V is TRBV6-1 and J is TRBJ1-4, with 9 bases that match TRBD1. This CDR3 region has 16 residues. CDR1 is MNHNS, CDR2 SASEGT, per germline. J gave up 5 bases and V 2 bases, and 6 bases lay outside the gene matches. CDR3 loop: CASSEFMGQGNEKLFF. CDR3 DNA: TGTGCCAGCAGTGAATTTATGGGACAGGGCAATGAAAAACTGTTTTTT.

The rearrangement uses TRBV5-1 and TRBJ1-1; D unclear. Per the germline V gene, CDR1 is SGHRS and CDR2 is YFSETQ. The V and J ends lost 4 bases and 1 base respectively, with 11 bases between them. The CDR3 spans 14 residues. CDR3 in amino acids: CASSPSTSNTEAFF. As DNA, the CDR3 is TGCGCCAGCAGCCCCTCGACTTCGAACACTGAAGCTTTCTTT. The whole variable domain, remainder taken from reference TRBV5-1 and TRBJ1-1, is KAGVTQTPRYLIKTRGQQVTLSCSPISGHRSVSWYQQTPGQGLQFLFEYFSETQRNKGNFPGRFSGRQFSNSRSEMNVSTLELGDSALYLCASSPSTSNTEAFFGQGTRLTVV.

Worth noting for this clone: Other DNA sequences from this sample encode an identical CDR3 as well. V gene TRBV19 combines with J gene TRBJ1-1, with TRBD1 matching over 7 bases. V lost 4 bases, J lost 2 bases, and 4 bases stayed unmatched. Germline V gene data show CDR1 as LNHDA and CDR2 as SQIVND (reference sequence). This CDR3 comprises 14 residues. CDR3 protein: CASSTRQGNTEAFF. The CDR3 DNA is TGTGCCAGTAGTACTAGACAGGGAAACACTGAAGCTTTCTTT.

The genes are TRBV10-3 and TRBJ2-5; 7 bases agree with TRBD2. Germline V gives CDR1 ENHRY, CDR2 SYGVKD. Trimming removed 0 bases from V and 1 base from J; junction bases left unmatched: 2. The CDR3 contains 15 residues. In DNA form, the CDR3 reads TGTGCCATCAGTGAGTCGCAGCGGGGCCAAGAGACCCAGTACTTC. As protein: CAISESQRGQETQYF.

The chain joins TRBV25-1 to TRBJ1-2, with D maybe TRBD1 (6 bases). The V end lost 3 bases, the J end lost 7 bases, and 12 bases lay between the germline ends. CDR1 is MGHDK, CDR2 SYGVNS, per germline. This CDR3 has 13 residues. The CDR3 protein is CASSDPRRGGYTF. The CDR3 DNA follows: TGTGCCAGCAGTGACCCGCGCAGGGGTGGCTACACCTTC.

The chain has TRBV11-2 and TRBJ1-1; unclear D gene. Germline V gene lookup returns CDR1 SGHAT and CDR2 FQNNGV. Trimming left V 5 bases short and J 1 base short, with 14 bases between. The CDR3 is made up of 15 amino acids. CDR3 in amino acids: CASSTLGVGNTEAFF. The CDR3 DNA reads as TGTGCCAGCAGCACCCTCGGGGTGGGGAACACTGAAGCTTTCTTT.

The V and J genes are TRBV12-3 or TRBV12-4 and TRBJ1-5; no clear D. The CDR3 consists of 13 residues. CDR3 nucleotides: TGTGCTACGAGTCCCATAGGAGATCAGCCCCAGCATTTT. Residues: CATSPIGDQPQHF.

The chain is built from TRBV27 and TRBJ2-7; D call uncertain. There are 17 residues in the CDR3. Trimming took 1 base from V and 5 from J, leaving 21 bases between them. CDR1 is MNHEY and CDR2 is SMNVEV in the germline V gene (reference sequence). DNA for the CDR3: TGTGCCAGCAGTTTATTCGCCTCTATGGTTGGTCTCGACGAGCAGTACTTC. It specifies CASSLFASMVGLDEQYF.